These T cell receptor beta chains were read from a single sample in a study of T cells in localized non-small cell lung cancer. Sequenced by immunoSEQ multiplex PCR; TCRdb stores in-frame clones only, minus some. The data show some 51,000 clones, 80% to 90% seen once. The sample in question was peripheral blood, obtained before any cancer treatment. Receptor source: a woman between 35 and 75 years old with stage I lung adenocarcinoma. CDR3s include the opening cysteine and the closing phenylalanine or tryptophan. Each record gives: D gene, clone size, J gene, V gene, CDR3 DNA, CDR3 protein. A D gene is named only where the DNA matches it firmly. Size tells how often a clone was seen (once, few, many) or the class of an expanded clone, and some rows leave it out.

d_call: -
clone_size: -
j_call: TRBJ1-1
v_call: TRBV4-3
cdr3_nt: TGCGCCAGCAGCCAAGATCTCGGGGTTGAAGCTTTCTTT
cdr3_aa: CASSQDLGVEAFF

d_call: TRBD1
clone_size: -
j_call: TRBJ2-5
v_call: TRBV6-5
cdr3_nt: TGTGCCAGCCTGGCCAGGACAGGGGTATCAGAGACCCAGTACTTC
cdr3_aa: CASLARTGVSETQYF

d_call: -
clone_size: -
j_call: TRBJ1-2
v_call: TRBV19
cdr3_nt: TGTGCCAGTAGTATCCGAAAACCCCGCGGTCTCACCTTC
cdr3_aa: CASSIRKPRGLTF

d_call: -
clone_size: -
j_call: TRBJ2-4
v_call: TRBV6-1
cdr3_nt: TGTGCCAGCAGTACTGATCAGGGGGGCATTCAGTACTTC
cdr3_aa: CASSTDQGGIQYF

d_call: -
clone_size: -
j_call: TRBJ2-3
v_call: TRBV2
cdr3_nt: TGTGCCAGCAGTTTAGGGACGCTCTCTTACGATACGCAGTATTTT
cdr3_aa: CASSLGTLSYDTQYF

d_call: -
clone_size: once
j_call: TRBJ2-1
v_call: TRBV7-9
cdr3_nt: TGTGCCAGCAGCCGAGACGTTCTTGAGCAGTTCTTC
cdr3_aa: CASSRDVLEQFF

d_call: -
clone_size: -
j_call: TRBJ1-1
v_call: TRBV30
cdr3_nt: TGTGCCTGGACGGGGGTGGGCACTGAAGCTTTCTTT
cdr3_aa: CAWTGVGTEAFF

d_call: -
clone_size: -
j_call: TRBJ2-3
v_call: TRBV4-3
cdr3_nt: TGCGCCAGCAGCCAAGGGACTTCTAAAGTCACAGATACGCAGTATTTT
cdr3_aa: CASSQGTSKVTDTQYF

d_call: -
clone_size: -
j_call: TRBJ1-1
v_call: TRBV7-9
cdr3_nt: TGTGCCAGCAGCTTGGGGCAGGTGAACACTGAAGCTTTCTTT
cdr3_aa: CASSLGQVNTEAFF

d_call: -
clone_size: -
j_call: TRBJ2-7
v_call: TRBV21-1
cdr3_nt: TGTGCCAGGGGGTACAGGGATCACGAGCAGTACTTC
cdr3_aa: CARGYRDHEQYF

d_call: -
clone_size: -
j_call: TRBJ2-2
v_call: TRBV7-3
cdr3_nt: TGTGCCAGCAGCTTAAGAGGAGGGCTAGCCGGGGAGCTGTTTTTT
cdr3_aa: CASSLRGGLAGELFF

d_call: -
clone_size: -
j_call: TRBJ2-2
v_call: TRBV6-6
cdr3_nt: TGTGCCAGCAAGGTATCTGGGCAGTCGAGCGGGGAGCTGTTTTTT
cdr3_aa: CASKVSGQSSGELFF

d_call: TRBD1
clone_size: -
j_call: TRBJ2-2
v_call: TRBV27
cdr3_nt: TGTGCCAGCAGGGACAGGGCGTCCGGGGAGCTGTTTTTT
cdr3_aa: CASRDRASGELFF

d_call: -
clone_size: -
j_call: TRBJ1-5
v_call: TRBV6-5
cdr3_nt: TGTGCCAGCAGTTCTGGCAGGGGAAATCAGCCCCAGCATTTT
cdr3_aa: CASSSGRGNQPQHF

d_call: TRBD1
clone_size: -
j_call: TRBJ2-5
v_call: TRBV7-9
cdr3_nt: TGTGCCAGCAGCTCCGACAGGGGAGTGGAGACCCAGTACTTC
cdr3_aa: CASSSDRGVETQYF

d_call: -
clone_size: once
j_call: TRBJ1-5
v_call: TRBV6-1
cdr3_nt: TGTGCCAGCAGTGAAATGGGTCAGGGGAGCCAGCCCCAGCATTTT
cdr3_aa: CASSEMGQGSQPQHF

d_call: -
clone_size: -
j_call: TRBJ1-2
v_call: TRBV30
cdr3_nt: TGTGCCTGGAGTGATCAGAAGGGACCGTCATCCGGCTACACCTTC
cdr3_aa: CAWSDQKGPSSGYTF

d_call: -
clone_size: -
j_call: TRBJ1-1
v_call: TRBV11-1
cdr3_nt: TGTGCCAGCAGTTTCGACAGGTTTAGCACTGAAGCTTTCTTT
cdr3_aa: CASSFDRFSTEAFF

d_call: -
clone_size: -
j_call: TRBJ2-1
v_call: TRBV29-1
cdr3_nt: TGCAGCGTTGACAAGGGGCTCAATGAGCAGTTCTTC
cdr3_aa: CSVDKGLNEQFF

d_call: -
clone_size: -
j_call: TRBJ1-2
v_call: TRBV4-1
cdr3_nt: TGCGCCAGCAGCCAAGATAAGGGGCAGGGTATTGGCTACACCTTC
cdr3_aa: CASSQDKGQGIGYTF

d_call: -
clone_size: -
j_call: TRBJ1-3
v_call: TRBV9
cdr3_nt: TGTGCCAGCAGCGTAACGGGTTCCATTGGAAACACCATATATTTT
cdr3_aa: CASSVTGSIGNTIYF